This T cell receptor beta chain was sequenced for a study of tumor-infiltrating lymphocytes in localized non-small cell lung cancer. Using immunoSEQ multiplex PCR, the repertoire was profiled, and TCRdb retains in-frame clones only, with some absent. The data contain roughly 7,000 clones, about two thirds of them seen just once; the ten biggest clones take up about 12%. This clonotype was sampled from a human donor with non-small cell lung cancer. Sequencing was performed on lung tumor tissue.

The CDR3 region has the DNA TGTGCCTGCCACCGCTCTGGGGCCAACGTCCTGACTTTC. Its protein is CACHRSGANVLTF. The V call is TRBV6-1, the J call TRBJ2-6; D gene uncertain. V lost 11 bases to trimming and J lost 0 bases, with 8 bases between them. The germline V gene encodes CDR1 MNHNS and CDR2 SASEGT. The CDR3 covers 13 residues.